This TCR beta chain was recovered during a study of T-cell reconstitution after alpha-beta-depleted transplantation in children. Unique molecular identifiers were incorporated when the TCRbeta library was constructed. TCRdb processed the PCR reads anew with MiXCR; each CDR3 protein has one entry. The sample lists approximately 520,000 distinct CDR3 sequences, about 30% seen once, with around 2.4% in the top ten. V lost 6 bases, J lost 3 bases, and 25 bases stayed unmatched. The CDR3 has 20 amino acids. Looked up from germline, CDR1 is MDHEN and CDR2 is SYDVKM. This clonotype was obtained from a human donor who donated a stem cell graft to a child with aplastic anemia. The sample in question was PBMCs from the stem cell graft donor, obtained from the stem cell graft. V gene TRBV28 combines with J gene TRBJ1-1; the match to TRBD1 covers 7 bases. CDR3: CASSPTGTDLTRSKHTEAFF. The CDR3 DNA reads as TGTGCCAGCAGCCCTACCGGGACAGACCTCACCCGCTCGAAACACACTGAAGCTTTCTTT.